The 17 T cell receptor beta chains below all came from one sample that was sequenced in a study of shared clonotypes between healthy human individuals. Sequenced by immunoSEQ multiplex PCR; TCRdb stores in-frame clones only, minus some. The top ten hold roughly 0.05% of the sample, which has roughly 650,000 clones, 97% seen once. What was sequenced was naive CD4+ T cells sorted from blood. Subset reported: CD45RA+ positively selected. All receptors derive from a woman aged 25 to 45 in good health.

The chain couples TRBV10-1 to TRBJ2-7; 7 bases are a match to TRBD2. Germline V gene lookup returns CDR1 WNHNN and CDR2 SYGVQD (reference sequence). This CDR3 comprises 15 residues. V was pared by 3 bases and J by 0 bases, with 5 bases of the junction left unmatched. Here the CDR3 reads CASSEGSGLSYEQYF. The CDR3 DNA follows: TGCGCCAGCAGTGAAGGTAGCGGGCTCTCCTACGAGCAGTACTTC.

V gene TRBV28 combines with J gene TRBJ1-2, with a possible D match to TRBD1 (5 bases). Germline values: CDR1 MDHEN, CDR2 SYDVKM. V was cut by 5 bases and J by 4 bases, with 14 bases left in between. CDR3 length equals 14 residues. CDR3: CASSDPHGGYGYTF. The CDR3 bases are TGTGCCAGCAGTGACCCCCACGGGGGCTATGGCTACACCTTC.

The gene calls are TRBV30 and TRBJ2-5; possible D gene TRBD1, 6 bases. Trimming took off 3 bases at V and 5 bases at J, with 16 bases between the two ends. Germline values: CDR1 GTSNPN, CDR2 SVGIG (reference sequence). The CDR3 length is 14 residues. The CDR3 DNA is TGTGCCTGGAGGGAACAGGGCAGGGTGGAGACCCAGTACTTC. Residues: CAWREQGRVETQYF. Looking up the rest from reference TRBV30 and TRBJ2-5 gives the full variable domain: SQTIHQWPATLVQPVGSPLSLECTVEGTSNPNLYWYRQAAGRGLQLLFYSVGIGQISSEVPQNLSASRPQDRQFILSSKKLLLSDSGFYLCAWREQGRVETQYFGPGTRLLVL.

The V gene is TRBV28, the J gene TRBJ2-7, with D possibly TRBD1 on 5 matching bases. Trimming took off 1 base at V and 4 bases at J, with 17 bases between the two ends. The V gene's germline CDR1 is MDHEN and CDR2 SYDVKM. CDR3 length: 16 residues. CDR3 sequence reads: CASSLFAQGHGYEQYF. The CDR3 region has the DNA TGTGCCAGCAGTTTATTCGCCCAGGGCCACGGGTACGAGCAGTACTTC.

This chain uses TRBV28 with TRBJ2-3; possibly TRBD1 for D (6 bases). The CDR3 loop spans 12 amino acids. Trimming removed 8 bases from V and 3 bases from J, with 9 bases in between. The germline CDR1 and CDR2 sequences are MDHEN and SYDVKM. The CDR3 DNA reads TGTGCCAGCGGTGACAGGACAGATACGCAGTATTTT. As protein: CASGDRTDTQYF.

The gene calls are TRBV30 and TRBJ1-1; weak D call: TRBD1 (6 bases). Trimming removed 0 bases at V and 10 bases at J, with 21 bases between. CDR1 is GTSNPN, CDR2 SVGIG, per germline (reference sequence). The CDR3 covers 15 residues. CDR3 DNA sequence: TGTGCCTGGAGTGTACAAGGGACACCTAACGGGGGAGCTTTCTTT. Protein: CAWSVQGTPNGGAFF.

The CDR3 is CASTPEGNNEQFF. In nucleotides, the CDR3 is TGCGCCAGCACCCCCGAGGGAAACAATGAGCAGTTCTTC. The chain employs TRBV5-1 and TRBJ2-1; a possible D gene is TRBD2 (5 bases). This CDR3 is built from 13 residues. The germline CDR1 and CDR2 sequences are SGHRS and YFSETQ. Between the trimmed V and J ends, which lost 6 bases and 5 bases, there was a span of 12 bases.

This chain joins TRBV29-1 and TRBJ1-1; a weak D match, TRBD1 (5 bases). Trimming took off 0 bases at V and 8 bases at J, with 16 bases between the two ends. The CDR3 has 14 residues. Germline values: CDR1 SQVTM, CDR2 ANQGSEA. The DNA for the CDR3 is TGCAGCGTTGAAGATCGAGGGGTCAGGGAAGAAGCTTTCTTT. This codes for CSVEDRGVREEAFF.

The chain employs TRBV28 and TRBJ2-7; TRBD1 aligns across 8 bases. Germline CDR1 and CDR2: MDHEN and SYDVKM. This CDR3 comprises 14 residues. Trimming at V came to 6 bases and at J to 4 bases, leaving 8 bases not matched to a gene. The CDR3 region is CASSLTGEIYEQYF. The CDR3 DNA reads as TGTGCCAGCAGCCTGACAGGGGAGATTTACGAGCAGTACTTC. The complete variable domain, with remaining parts taken from reference TRBV28 and TRBJ2-7, reads DVKVTQSSRYLVKRTGEKVFLECVQDMDHENMFWYRQDPGLGLRLIYFSYDVKMKEKGDIPEGYSVSREKKERFSLILESASTNQTSMYLCASSLTGEIYEQYFGPGTRLTVT.

The V call is TRBV2, the J call TRBJ2-3; D ambiguous. With 7 bases removed from V and 5 bases from J, the gap between germline ends came to 13 bases. The V gene's germline CDR1 is SNHLY and CDR2 FYNNEI. CDR3 length: 13 residues. CDR3 nucleotide sequence: TGTGCCAGCACCTCTCAGTGGGGAGATACGCAGTATTTT. This sequence encodes CASTSQWGDTQYF.

The CDR3 DNA follows: TGCAGCGTAGGGGATCCGGGCTATGGCTACACCTTC. Residues: CSVGDPGYGYTF. The genes are TRBV29-1 and TRBJ1-2, with D possibly being TRBD1 (5 bases). The ends were cut back, 6 bases at V and 4 bases at J, with 12 bases in the middle. The CDR3 has 12 residues. The germline V gene encodes CDR1 SQVTM and CDR2 ANQGSEA.

The chain is built from TRBV5-1 and TRBJ1-5; D unclear. Per germline, CDR1 SGHRS and CDR2 YFSETQ. CDR3 size: 13 residues. V lost 0 bases and J lost 10, with 11 bases in between. CDR3 sequence (DNA): TGCGCCAGCAGCTTGGCCCAAGAAGGACCCCAGCATTTT. Translated, it gives CASSLAQEGPQHF.

This clone was picked up one time. CDR3 coding DNA: TGTGCCAGCGAGGGGGATGGACGTGGCGAGCAGTACTTC. Translating it yields CASEGDGRGEQYF. The chain is built from TRBV28 and TRBJ2-7; the D gene is possibly TRBD1 (6 bases). The germline CDR1 and CDR2 sequences are MDHEN and SYDVKM. Deletions cut 8 bases from V and 6 bases from J, with 17 bases between. The CDR3 runs 13 residues.

The chain combines TRBV4-1 with TRBJ2-1, with 9 positions matching TRBD2. The V segment lost 4 bases and the J segment 7 bases; nucleotides outside the gene matches: 5. This CDR3 contains 14 residues. Germline-derived CDR1 and CDR2 are MGHRA and YSYEKL. CDR3 sequence reads: CASSRLAVLNEQFF. CDR3 coding DNA: TGCGCCAGCAGCCGACTAGCGGTGCTGAATGAGCAGTTCTTC.

The chain has TRBV30 and TRBJ1-5, with 9 nucleotides matching TRBD1. CDR1 is GTSNPN, CDR2 SVGIG, per germline (reference sequence). The length of the CDR3 is 15 residues. After removal of 0 bases from V and 4 bases from J, the junction contained 4 bases not matched to a gene. The CDR3 region is CAWSVEGTGNQPQHF. The CDR3 coding sequence is TGTGCCTGGAGTGTAGAGGGGACAGGGAATCAGCCCCAGCATTTT.

Turning to this clone: At the DNA level, this CDR3 is encoded by other sequences in the same sample as well. The chain is built from TRBV6-5 and TRBJ1-2; 7 nucleotides agree with TRBD1. The length of the CDR3 is 13 residues. In germline, CDR1 is MNHEY, CDR2 SVGAGI. The J segment lost 2 bases and the V segment lost 6 bases, leaving 3 bases of the junction unmatched. DNA of the CDR3: TGTGCCAGCAGCCCGACAGGGAACTATGGCTACACCTTC. Amino acids: CASSPTGNYGYTF.

The rearrangement links TRBV6-5 to TRBJ2-1; D might be TRBD1 or TRBD2, each matching 8 bases. From germline, CDR1 is MNHEY and CDR2 SVGAGI. There are 15 residues in the CDR3. V was clipped by 7 bases and J by 1 base, with 14 bases between them. The CDR3 DNA reads as TGTGCCAGCACAGGGGGCGGGAGGTCCTACAATGAGCAGTTCTTC. This gives the protein CASTGGGRSYNEQFF.